This TCR beta chain was sequenced in a study of response to subunit inactivated influenza vaccine (dated by TCRdb to the late 2010s). In the study overall: Deep quantitative T cell receptor repertoire profiling was used in the study to track responses to a trivalent subunit inactivated influenza vaccine. Study-wide conclusions, independent of this receptor: The authors proposed that each seasonal influenza vaccination may bring in only a limited number of new T cells.

Library prep was done by RT-PCR. The sample was run on an Illumina HiSeq 2500. In-frame beta chains were kept once TCRdb had trimmed the public reads at Q25 with fastp and called clones with MiXCR. Here each entry gathers all rows of one CDR3 protein and keeps the most common genes and DNA. This sample has around 750,000 distinct CDR3 sequences in its table, and approximately 21% of those were observed once. The ten largest clones add up to around 9.6% of the sample. Remarks on this clonotype: No cognate antigen has been identified for it. Base-call qualities are not available, and no considerably larger clone is one nucleotide away.

The receptor was derived from a man aged 50 to 59 who received an inactivated influenza vaccine. Donor details come from another sample of the same person, matched by shared clones. The specimen was PBMCs from blood, collected 4 to 6 days after vaccination.

This receptor has the CDR3 CASSMTSGPSYNEQFF. The DNA sequence is given as TGTGCCAGCAGCATGACTAGCGGGCCCTCATACAATGAGCAGTTCTTC. The rearrangement joined TRBV5-4 to TRBJ2-1; 10 bases in the junction line up with TRBD2. CDR1 is given as SGHNT and CDR2 as YYREEE, both from the germline V gene (reference sequence). CDR3 length: 16 amino acids, cysteine to phenylalanine. Only CDR3 DNA is held: 48 bases, read in frame from base 1. V ends up 4 bases short and J 4 bases short, with an unmatched junction base count of 8.